Shown below are 10 T cell receptor beta chains from a single sample sequenced in a study of shared clonotypes between healthy human individuals. Profiled with immunoSEQ multiplex PCR; TCRdb holds only in-frame clones, not every one. Among hundreds of thousands of clones listed, around 77% were seen once. Sequencing was carried out using PBMCs. Receptors were obtained from a woman in her thirties or forties in good health. Some clones in this sample may be carry-over from other donors' samples.

The sample holds a few counts of this clone. The chain couples TRBV29-1 to TRBJ2-1; D may correspond to TRBD1 or TRBD2 (6 bases each). The germline gives CDR1 SQVTM, CDR2 ANQGSEA. The ends were cut back, 7 bases at V and 6 bases at J, with 16 bases in the middle. The CDR3 is 13 residues long. DNA for the CDR3: TGCAGCGCCCGAGGCGGGGACACCAATGAGCAGTTCTTC. This translates into CSARGGDTNEQFF.

The chain is built from TRBV7-3 and TRBJ2-3; D unresolved. The CDR3 sequence is 14 residues long. Trimming removed 5 bases from V and 0 bases from J, with 9 bases in between. Germline assignment: CDR1 SGHTA and CDR2 FQGTGA. This CDR3 reads CASSTLTSTDTQYF. The CDR3, as DNA: TGTGCCAGCAGCACCTTGACTAGCACAGATACGCAGTATTTT.

The J gene is TRBJ2-3, the V gene TRBV13, with 7 nucleotides matching TRBD2. This CDR3 spans 17 amino acids. V lost 4 bases, J lost 2 bases, and 12 bases stayed unmatched. Germline V gene sequence: CDR1 PRHDT, CDR2 FYEKMQ (reference sequence). DNA for the CDR3: TGTGCCAGCAGCTCCCCTGGGAGGGAGACGATCACAGATACGCAGTATTTT. Translated, it gives CASSSPGRETITDTQYF.

The chain carries TRBV28 and TRBJ2-5; D is unresolved. The DNA end is more similar to TRBJ2-7, so the J call may be wrong. This CDR3 has 13 residues. CDR1 MDHEN and CDR2 SYDVKM come from the germline V gene. The CDR3 spells CASSLDDSYEQYF. Written as DNA, the CDR3 is TGTGCCAGCAGTTTAGACGACTCCTACGAGCAGTACTTC.

The chain carries TRBV7-2 and TRBJ1-4, with 7 bases identical to TRBD1. Germline V gene sequence: CDR1 SGHTA, CDR2 FQGNSA. The length of the CDR3 is 14 residues. The ends lost 0 bases at V and 7 bases at J; junction bases unmatched: 2. The CDR3 DNA is TGTGCCAGCAGCTTAGCAGGGGGCGTTGAAAAACTGTTTTTT. Translating it yields CASSLAGGVEKLFF.

The J gene is TRBJ2-2, the V gene TRBV7-8; TRBD1 might be the D (5 bases). The CDR3 sequence is 16 residues long. V was clipped by 2 bases and J by 6 bases, with 16 bases between them. The germline V gene encodes CDR1 SGHVS and CDR2 FQNEAQ. The chain's CDR3 is CASSLSFQGIPGELFF. CDR3 coding DNA: TGTGCCAGCAGCTTAAGTTTCCAGGGAATTCCCGGGGAGCTGTTTTTT.

This chain joins TRBV28 and TRBJ1-3; D possibly corresponds to TRBD1 (5 bases). The V gene lost 2 bases and the J gene lost 1 base, with 15 bases spanning the gap. The germline gives CDR1 MDHEN, CDR2 SYDVKM. The CDR3 is 17 residues long. The DNA of the CDR3 is TGTGCCAGCAGTTTACTCCAGGGTGAAGGTTCTGGAAACACCATATATTTT. Translation: CASSLLQGEGSGNTIYF.

This clone was picked up a small number of times. This rearrangement joins TRBV28 to TRBJ2-7, with 9 bases matching TRBD1. V was pared by 3 bases and J by 5 bases, with 5 bases of the junction left unmatched. CDR3 size: 14 residues. Looked up from germline, CDR1 is MDHEN and CDR2 is SYDVKM. The chain's CDR3 is CASSLGDRVNEQYF. The CDR3 nucleotides are TGTGCCAGCAGTTTGGGGGACAGGGTGAACGAGCAGTACTTC.

This clone was observed a handful of times. The rearrangement links TRBV7-9 to TRBJ1-2; D is unresolved. The V and J ends lost 1 base and 8 bases respectively, with 11 bases between them. This CDR3 is built from 13 residues. Germline-derived CDR1 and CDR2 are SEHNR and FQNEAQ (reference sequence). Here the CDR3 DNA reads TGTGCCAGCAGCTTAGAGGGCCTTTGGGGCTACACCTTC. Amino acids: CASSLEGLWGYTF. Together with reference TRBV7-9 and TRBJ1-2, the CDR3 gives the full variable domain: DTGVSQNPRHKITKRGQNVTFRCDPISEHNRLYWYRQTLGQGPEFLTYFQNEAQLEKSRLLSDRFSAERPKGSFSTLEIQRTEQGDSAMYLCASSLEGLWGYTFGSGTRLTVV.

This clone came up once. The genes are TRBV5-1 and TRBJ2-1; 8 bases align to TRBD2. CDR1 is SGHRS, CDR2 YFSETQ, per germline. CDR3 length equals 15 residues. The junction had 5 bases not matched to a gene; V was cut back by 2 bases and J by 4 bases. The CDR3 region has the DNA TGCGCCAGCAGCTTCGGGACTAGTCAGTACAATGAGCAGTTCTTC. Protein product: CASSFGTSQYNEQFF.